This T cell receptor beta chain was sequenced for a study of cytomegalovirus exposure and HLA in healthy donors. General study results and limits: The study labeled 150 or so TCR beta chains cytomegalovirus-associated.

This clone was detected only once. Its antigen is undetermined. Germline lookup yields CDR1 MNHNS and CDR2 SASEGT. The CDR3 is 14 amino acids. Trimming stripped 8 bases from V and 3 bases from J, with 14 bases between. TCRdb's copy holds only in-frame clones and misses some; the assay was immunoSEQ multiplex PCR. This sample yields under 75,000 clones, of which 95% are seen a single time; 6% to 8.5% belongs to the top ten. It was the roughly 110-subject validation cohort, separate from the approximately 700-subject first cohort, to which the donors belonged. This clonotype was obtained from a woman younger than 30 in good health and CMV-seropositive. This chain joins TRBV6-1 and TRBJ2-1, with D possibly being TRBD1 (7 bases). Sequencing was performed on PBMCs. The CDR3 DNA follows: TGTGCCAGCTCCAGGGGGGAAGGCTACAATGAGCAGTTCTTC. Residues: CASSRGEGYNEQFF.